Listed here is a single T cell receptor beta chain. This sample was taken from a study of blood T cell repertoires in COVID-19. At the level of the study: Italy, Spain and the United States were the sources of the convalescent and acute COVID-19 samples. In each case, the material was cDNA or gDNA derived from T cells, B-cell-depleted T cells, or PBMCs.

In the original analysis: For nucleated cells, counts were estimated from reference gene primer amplification. Measured with immunoSEQ multiplex PCR; TCRdb has only the in-frame clones, and not every one. The D gene and trimming were derived from the DNA, and the V and J assignments and clone size from that table. Found here are a few hundred thousand clones, around 84% of them singletons; the top ten hold about 0.93%. With 6 bases clipped from V and 2 bases from J, the junction kept 4 bases outside the gene matches. The CDR3 totals 15 residues. Germline-derived CDR1 and CDR2 are SGHTA and FQGNSA. The sequence was obtained from a man aged 35-49 years with acute or convalescent COVID-19. The rearrangement joins TRBV7-2 to TRBJ2-7, with 13 bases identical to TRBD2. The sequenced sample was peripheral blood. The CDR3 DNA follows: TGTGCCAGCAGGGAGGGACTAGCGGGACCCTACGAGCAGTACTTC. This gives the protein CASREGLAGPYEQYF.